This T cell receptor (beta chain) was identified during a study of cytomegalovirus exposure and HLA in healthy donors (dated by TCRdb to the late 2010s). Turning to the overall study: In an earlier analysis of 587 of the donors, under 300 Gb of sequence data and some 120 million unique TCR beta sequences from some 170 million T cells were reported. An early release that covered more than 550 HLA-typed donors contained 300 to 350 gigabases of sequencing data and around 80 million unique TCR sequences. Of the roughly 410 genotyped donors, approximately 80% were placed in the genetic ancestry cluster associated with self-reported Caucasian donors. The aim of the study was to test whether cataloging public T cell receptors could identify signatures of past pathogen exposure. The T cell repertoires of around 670 subjects were profiled by immunosequencing and related to cytomegalovirus serostatus. Besides the first cohort of hundreds of subjects, a separate validation cohort made up of some 110 different subjects was used. To predict cytomegalovirus infection status, the study brought together high-throughput TCR immunosequencing, statistical association of individual TCRs with disease status, and machine learning. To study patterns of TCR occurrence, a later analysis re-analyzed previously published TCR beta repertoires from around 660 donors and added high-resolution HLA genotyping. Rather than drawing on any new phenotypic data, the later analysis identified candidate immune exposures from TCR beta sequences and the way those sequences occurred across donors. An earlier analysis of roughly 580 of the donors used high-throughput TCR beta sequencing to judge whether each TCR beta V gene segment behaved as functional or pseudogenic. Donor age, sex, ethnicity and CMV serostatus were collected together with the repertoire data. A later genetic analysis took genome-wide SNP genotypes for about three fifths of the 666 donors and used that subset as a discovery cohort. All discovery cohort repertoires had been generated using a single sequencing platform. Class I and class II HLA loci were covered by the typing at four-digit resolution. Typing coverage differed by locus: A, B, C, DRB1 and DQB1 were typed in about 620-630 donors, DQA1 in roughly 510, DPA1 in some 570, and DPB1 in approximately 450. Because of strong linkage in the cohort, four to six DR-DQ haplotypes were treated as single units for association and clustering. Among 300 to 450 genotyped donors of the cohort, an average of roughly 240,000 unique TCR beta nucleotide sequences were sequenced per donor, around 18% of them non-productive.

The cohort comprised some 700 healthy bone marrow donors. All cohort members were sampled while nominally healthy, although unrecorded immune exposures were likely present. The donor tested CMV seropositive, placing the donor among the approximately 290 seropositive members of the cohort. Each donor provided a peripheral blood sample, and peripheral blood mononuclear cells were used for TCR beta sequencing. The Qiagen DNeasy Blood Extraction Kit was used to extract genomic DNA from the blood cell samples. Spanning cysteine to phenylalanine, the CDR3 consists of 14 amino acids. The retained sequence is limited to the CDR3, 42 bases, with the frame set at the first base. Via the germline V gene (reference sequence), CDR1 is SGHNT and CDR2 YYREEE. Deletion took 4 bases off V and 7 bases off J, with a span of 12 bases between the germline ends. The paper as a whole reports these results and caveats: In a later analysis, several top co-occurrence clusters were reported to appear linked to parvovirus B19, influenza, CMV and Epstein-Barr virus. At a false discovery rate of 0.05, a later analysis linked some 18,000 TCR beta sequences to specific HLA alleles. Some IMGT-functional V segments, including TRBV6-2 and TRBV6-3, could not be distinguished by the 87-base-pair reads and were therefore excluded. Broadly in line with IMGT annotations, most TCR beta V segments showed up in productive rearrangements about 87% or about 30% of the time in an earlier analysis of several hundred of the donors. CMV serostatus was the only immune exposure information available for the cohort. In a later genetic analysis, fewer N-insertions in productive TCRs were reported among donors in an Asian-associated ancestry cluster than the roughly 710-donor mean. Strong co-occurrence of HLA alleles, especially DR and DQ, made assigning TCR associations to individual alleles difficult. Because counts were too low, roughly 16 rarely observed V segments, including chromosome 9 orphons, were left out of the earlier analysis of several hundred of the donors. The classifier was reported to diagnose cytomegalovirus status with high specificity and sensitivity in both the original cohort and the validation cohort. A cluster of highly shared sequence variants was judged likely to represent a technical artifact of the sequencing pipeline. Linkage disequilibrium might explain the correlated functional status among segregating V segments, but an unknown experimental factor could not be excluded. Most TCR sequences were seen in very few donors, while some public TCRs were found in many individuals. A later analysis found that TCR association rates varied across HLA loci, with DRB1 alleles showing the most associated TCRs and HLA-C alleles the fewest. HLA typing was unavailable for some donors at each locus, so association tests used only the typed subset. This cohort had only TCR beta chains sequenced, and the lack of alpha or paired-chain data limited which features could be detected. The study gave a list of about 150 TCR beta chains associated with cytomegalovirus. In a later genetic analysis, a missense DCLRE1C variant was associated with V-gene and J-gene trimming of TCR beta chains, and the association was replicated in an independent cohort. A later analysis found that HLA-associated TCR beta chains were more clonally expanded and had lower generation probabilities than equally common non-associated chains. Roughly uniform sequencing depth across donors was assumed in presence/absence analyses, although this assumption may not hold. The authors suggested that the approach could potentially be generalized to other disease states and immunological phenotypes. A few of the identified cytomegalovirus-associated TCR beta chains were confirmed in vitro to be specific for cytomegalovirus antigens. A later analysis found that most CMV-associated TCR beta chains appeared HLA-restricted, with HLA associations seemingly driven largely by CMV exposure. A further reported finding was that TCR beta sequences accurately predicted the HLA-A and HLA-B alleles for most subjects in the first cohort.

Libraries were built with the immunoSEQ multiplex PCR assay. The multiplex PCR relied on a mix of 60 forward primers for TCR Vbeta segments and 13 reverse primers for TCR Jbeta segments. The CDR3 region of rearranged TCR beta genes was amplified from genomic DNA by a multiplex PCR assay. The Illumina HiSeq System was used to sequence the amplified TCR beta libraries as 87-base-pair reads. As for how the authors treated the data: A later analysis tallied roughly 76 million unique TCR beta chains across the 666 repertoires, and 10 million to 11 million of those chains were shared by two or more donors. Raw reads were error-corrected and collapsed into unique sequences by a nearest-neighbor algorithm in which closely related sequences were merged to remove PCR and sequencing errors. CDR3 sequences were aligned to IMGT reference sequences to assign V, D and J gene segments. Each retained sequence needed at least a six-nucleotide match to both a V gene segment and a J gene segment. A rearrangement was called productive if the CDR3 had no stop codons and remained in frame with V and J, and every other rearrangement was called non-productive. CDR3 was defined by IMGT convention, running from the second conserved V-encoded cysteine to the conserved J-encoded phenylalanine. In an earlier analysis of more than 550 of the donors, sequences lacking an unambiguous match to a single V gene segment were excluded. An earlier analysis of over 450 of the donors classified V segments as functional when productive rearrangements were above 56.7% and as segregating when the standard deviation between donors was above 5%. A statistical classification framework was built to diagnose cytomegalovirus status from the catalog of TCR beta chain sequences. In a later analysis, V and J genes were assigned by comparing TCR nucleotide sequences against IMGT/GENE-DB human TR gene sequences. The TCRdist pipeline was used in a later analysis to assign CDR3 sequences and most-parsimonious VDJ recombination scenarios. In a later analysis, every TCR beta chain was defined by the combination of its CDR3 amino acid sequence and its V-gene family, and reads without a unique V-gene family were dropped. A later analysis removed 450 to 600 highly shared, low-generation-probability nucleotide sequences to deal with suspected cross-contamination and a sequencing artifact. A later analysis calculated a clonal expansion index for each public chain from normalized within-repertoire ranks of inferred template counts. A later analysis computed generation probabilities with a VDJ recombination model fitted to out-of-frame rearrangements, and checked the results against IGoR. In a later analysis, hypergeometric tests were used to score TCR-TCR, TCR-HLA and TCR-CMV co-occurrence, with a repertoire-size bias correction applied to TCR pairs. In a later analysis, false discovery rates were estimated by permuting HLA or CMV assignments 20 times. In a later analysis, co-occurring TCRs were grouped using DBSCAN, and TCRdist sequence similarity was added for clustering within HLA-allele-positive subsets. Co-occurrence clustering excluded repertoires with fewer than 30,000 or more than 120,000 public chains, plus five with anomalous nucleotide sharing. Here the immuneACCESS table is served through TCRdb, limited to in-frame sequences with V and J called. Missing clones are a known gap in these copies; in checked studies unresolved V genes cover under half, and the rest lacks a known reason. That table supplies the V and J calls and clone size; D and trimming were determined from the DNA. This sample's table lists around 74,000 clones. The ten largest clones represent roughly an eighth of the sample.

Concerning this clone: Its antigen remains unidentified.

The chain is made from TRBV5-4 and TRBJ1-6; the D gene identity is not certain. The receptor was isolated from a man aged 50-60 years in good health and CMV-seropositive. Sequenced material: PBMCs. In nucleotides, the sequence is TGTGCCAGCAGCCTGGACTCATCGAATTCACCCCTCCACTTT. This codes for CASSLDSSNSPLHF.